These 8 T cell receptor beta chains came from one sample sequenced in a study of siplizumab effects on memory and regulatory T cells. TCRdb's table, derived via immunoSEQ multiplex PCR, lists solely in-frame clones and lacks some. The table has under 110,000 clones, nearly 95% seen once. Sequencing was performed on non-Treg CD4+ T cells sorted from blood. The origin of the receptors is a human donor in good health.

For the CDR3, the DNA is TGTGCCAGCAGTTACCCGGGACTGAGCTCCTACGAGCAGTACTTC. Its translation is CASSYPGLSSYEQYF. The rearrangement uses TRBV6-6 and TRBJ2-7; possible D gene TRBD2, 6 bases. From germline, CDR1 is MNHNY and CDR2 SVGAGI (reference sequence). V was shortened by 2 bases and J by 0 bases, with 11 bases between the two germline ends. The CDR3 consists of 15 residues.

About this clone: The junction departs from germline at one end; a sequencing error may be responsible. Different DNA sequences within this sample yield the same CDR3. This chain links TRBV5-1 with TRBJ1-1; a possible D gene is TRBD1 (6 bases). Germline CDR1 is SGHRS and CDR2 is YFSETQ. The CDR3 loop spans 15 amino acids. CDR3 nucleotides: TGCGCCAGCAGCTTGGTGGCCAGGGGACGTGGTGAAGCTTTTTTT. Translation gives CASSLVARGRGEAFF.

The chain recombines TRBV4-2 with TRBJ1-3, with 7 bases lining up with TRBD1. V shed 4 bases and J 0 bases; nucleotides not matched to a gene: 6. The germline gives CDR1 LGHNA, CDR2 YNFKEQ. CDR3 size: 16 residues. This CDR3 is CASSLTGTASGNTIYF. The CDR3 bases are TGTGCCAGCAGCCTTACTGGGACAGCCTCTGGAAACACCATATATTTT.

CDR3 coding DNA: TGTGCCAGCAGCCCCAGCCCGGGGACTGAGCAGTTCTTC. Translation: CASSPSPGTEQFF. The genes are TRBV9 and TRBJ2-1; D is possibly TRBD1 or TRBD2 (5 bases each). Germline V gene sequence: CDR1 SGDLS, CDR2 YYNGEE. V lost 4 bases to trimming and J lost 9 bases, with 14 bases between them. CDR3 size: 13 residues.

Here the CDR3 DNA reads TGTGCCAGCAGCTTACGATCTGGAAACACCATATATTTT. The encoded protein is CASSLRSGNTIYF. The chain uses TRBV7-6 and TRBJ1-3; unclear D gene. The length of the CDR3 is 13 residues. V was trimmed by 2 bases and J by 1 base, leaving 3 bases between them. Germline V gives CDR1 SGHVS, CDR2 FNYEAQ.

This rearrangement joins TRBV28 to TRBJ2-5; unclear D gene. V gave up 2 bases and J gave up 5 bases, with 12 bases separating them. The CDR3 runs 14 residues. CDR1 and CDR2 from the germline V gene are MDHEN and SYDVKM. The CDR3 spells CASSLLPIWETQYF. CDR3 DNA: TGTGCCAGCAGTTTACTTCCGATTTGGGAGACCCAGTACTTC.

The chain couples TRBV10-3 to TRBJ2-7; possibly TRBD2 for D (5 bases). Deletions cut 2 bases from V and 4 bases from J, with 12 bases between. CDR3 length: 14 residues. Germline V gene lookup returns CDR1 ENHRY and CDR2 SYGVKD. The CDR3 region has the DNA TGTGCCATCAGTGAGCCAATAGCGCAGTACGAGCAGTACTTC. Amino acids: CAISEPIAQYEQYF.

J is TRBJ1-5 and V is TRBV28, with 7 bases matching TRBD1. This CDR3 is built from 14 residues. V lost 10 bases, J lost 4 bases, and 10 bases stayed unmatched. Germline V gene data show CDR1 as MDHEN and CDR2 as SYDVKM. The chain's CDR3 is CANAPQGGNQPQHF. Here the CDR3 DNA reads TGTGCCAACGCACCGCAGGGGGGGAATCAGCCCCAGCATTTT. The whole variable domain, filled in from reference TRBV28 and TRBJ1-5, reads DVKVTQSSRYLVKRTGEKVFLECVQDMDHENMFWYRQDPGLGLRLIYFSYDVKMKEKGDIPEGYSVSREKKERFSLILESASTNQTSMYLCANAPQGGNQPQHFGDGTRLSIL.